These 27 T cell receptor beta chains originate from one sample sequenced in a study of cytomegalovirus exposure and HLA in healthy donors. Primers included in the PCR were 60 Vbeta and 13 Jbeta primers. Assay used: immunoSEQ multiplex PCR; TCRdb lists only in-frame clones, some missing. The sample lists about 150,000 clones; less than 90% were seen once. Sequencing input: PBMCs. These receptors were obtained from a man aged 18-30 years in good health and CMV-seronegative.

V and J are TRBV11-2 and TRBJ2-1, with a tentative D call TRBD2 (7 bases). Germline V gene lookup returns CDR1 SGHAT and CDR2 FQNNGV. Between the trimmed V and J ends, which lost 0 bases and 10 bases, there was a span of 13 bases. The CDR3 is 14 residues long. The CDR3 loop is CASSLDNWGGEQFF. In nucleotides, the CDR3 is TGTGCCAGCAGCTTAGATAACTGGGGGGGCGAGCAGTTCTTC.

This clone was seen more than once but under ten times. Other DNA sequences in this specimen translate into the identical CDR3. The chain recombines TRBV5-4 with TRBJ1-5; TRBD1 aligns across 8 bases. The CDR3 runs to 13 residues. Germline-derived CDR1 and CDR2 are SGHNT and YYREEE (reference sequence). V trimming: 4 bases; J trimming: 4 bases; junction bases outside the gene matches: 1. The DNA for the CDR3 is TGTGCCAGCAGCCGGGACAGGAATCAGCCCCAGCATTTT. It specifies CASSRDRNQPQHF.

V gene TRBV10-3 combines with J gene TRBJ2-3; D may be TRBD2 (6 bases). The CDR3 spans 14 residues. CDR1 ENHRY and CDR2 SYGVKD come from the germline V gene. V lost 4 bases and J 2 bases, leaving 10 bases between the germline ends. The chain's CDR3 is CAISAREDTDTQYF. For the CDR3, the DNA is TGTGCCATCAGTGCGCGGGAAGACACAGATACGCAGTATTTT.

The V call is TRBV7-3, the J call TRBJ2-1, with D possibly being TRBD2 (8 bases). Germline V gene data show CDR1 as SGHTA and CDR2 as FQGTGA. This CDR3 region has 15 residues. The V and J ends lost 0 bases and 10 bases respectively, with 16 bases between them. The CDR3 DNA is TGTGCCAGCAGCTTAACGGGACTAGGGGGCGTAGAGCAGTTCTTC. Translated: CASSLTGLGGVEQFF.

This clone was seen once. The V gene is TRBV6-1, the J gene TRBJ2-2; no definite D call. The CDR3 totals 12 residues. The V end lost 8 bases, the J end lost 6 bases, and 10 bases lay between the germline ends. The germline CDR1 and CDR2 sequences are MNHNS and SASEGT. The CDR3 nucleotides are TGTGCCAGCGGATTTGGAGCCGGGGAGCTGTTTTTT. Translation: CASGFGAGELFF.

The chain recombines TRBV27 with TRBJ1-1, with D perhaps matching TRBD1 (5 bases). CDR1 MNHEY and CDR2 SMNVEV come from the germline V gene (reference sequence). This CDR3 contains 13 residues. The V end was cut by 2 bases, the J end by 3 bases, with 7 bases between. CDR3: CASSLGGDTEAFF. In nucleotides, the CDR3 is TGTGCCAGCAGTTTAGGGGGGGACACTGAAGCTTTCTTT.

V and J are TRBV9 and TRBJ1-2, with TRBD1 identical over 7 bases. V lost 3 bases to trimming and J lost 2 bases; unmatched junction nucleotides: 10. The CDR3 runs 16 residues. Germline CDR1 SGDLS, CDR2 YYNGEE. The CDR3 sequence is CASSARGTANNYGYTF. In DNA form, the CDR3 reads TGTGCCAGCAGCGCCCGCGGGACAGCTAACAACTATGGCTACACCTTC.

The rearrangement links TRBV11-2 to TRBJ1-3; perhaps TRBD1 as D (6 bases). Trimming left V 5 bases short and J 4 bases short, with 18 bases between. There are 16 residues in the CDR3. Per the germline V gene, CDR1 is SGHAT and CDR2 is FQNNGV. CDR3 residues: CASSTLTGPSGNTIYF. CDR3 DNA sequence: TGTGCCAGCAGCACCTTAACAGGGCCTTCGGGAAACACCATATATTTT.

This rearrangement joins TRBV30 to TRBJ2-2; D unclear. The V gene lost 3 bases and the J gene lost 0 bases, with 14 bases spanning the gap. This CDR3 spans 16 amino acids. Germline V gene lookup returns CDR1 GTSNPN and CDR2 SVGIG (reference sequence). This chain's CDR3 is CAWRPLRSANTGELFF. In nucleotides, the CDR3 is TGTGCCTGGAGGCCCCTCCGATCAGCGAACACCGGGGAGCTGTTTTTT.

The rearrangement links TRBV19 to TRBJ1-6, with a weak D call TRBD1 (5 bases). The CDR3 has 14 residues. From germline, CDR1 is LNHDA and CDR2 SQIVND (reference sequence). V was cut by 3 bases and J by 7 bases, with 10 bases left in between. The DNA for the CDR3 is TGTGCCAGTAGTATTCAGGGTTACAATTCACCCCTCCACTTT. It yields the protein CASSIQGYNSPLHF.

This chain uses TRBV19 with TRBJ2-7; D remains ambiguous. V was trimmed by 5 bases and J by 5 bases, leaving 13 bases between them. The CDR3 contains 13 residues. CDR1 LNHDA and CDR2 SQIVND come from the germline V gene (reference sequence). CDR3 nucleotide sequence: TGTGCCAGTAGTCCATACGGTATCCACGAGCAGTACTTC. This codes for CASSPYGIHEQYF.

CDR3 nucleotides: TGTGCCAGTAGCCCGCGGGAGGGGAAACAGCCCCAGCATTTT. Its protein is CASSPREGKQPQHF. The rearrangement uses TRBV19 and TRBJ1-5; TRBD1 is a possible D gene (5 bases). The CDR3 totals 14 residues. V shed 6 bases and J shed 7 bases, with 16 bases lying between them. Germline-derived CDR1 and CDR2 are LNHDA and SQIVND (reference sequence).

This chain links TRBV4-3 with TRBJ1-2; possible D gene TRBD1, 5 bases. Germline V gene lookup returns CDR1 LGHNA and CDR2 YSLEER. The V end lost 1 base, the J end lost 4 bases, and 13 bases lay between the germline ends. There are 15 residues in the CDR3. CDR3 loop: CASSQGIAGRYGYTF. CDR3 bases: TGCGCCAGCAGCCAAGGAATTGCAGGGCGCTATGGCTACACCTTC.

The J gene is TRBJ2-5, the V gene TRBV5-1; D possibly corresponds to TRBD2 (6 bases). The CDR3 is 13 amino acids. V gave up 6 bases and J gave up 5 bases, with 14 bases separating them. CDR1 and CDR2 (germline): SGHRS, YFSETQ. In nucleotides, the CDR3 is TGCGCCAGCACCCCGGCGGGGTGGGAGACCCAGTACTTC. Protein: CASTPAGWETQYF.

This chain uses TRBV6-5 with TRBJ1-3; D unresolved. The V gene's germline CDR1 is MNHEY and CDR2 SVGAGI. The CDR3 consists of 14 residues. Trimming cost V 6 bases and J 0 bases, with 9 bases left between them. The CDR3 bases are TGTGCCAGCAGCAAACCGGGCTCTGGAAACACCATATATTTT. It is translated as CASSKPGSGNTIYF.

V is TRBV10-3 and J is TRBJ2-1; D remains unclear. This CDR3 region has 14 residues. V dropped 2 bases and J dropped 8 bases, with 13 bases sitting between them. Germline V gene sequence: CDR1 ENHRY, CDR2 SYGVKD. The CDR3 bases are TGTGCCATCAGTGAGCCGGCAGGTTGGTATGAGCAGTTCTTC. It yields the protein CAISEPAGWYEQFF.

The chain is built from TRBV6-1 and TRBJ2-2; D might be TRBD2 (5 bases). Germline CDR1 and CDR2: MNHNS and SASEGT. The CDR3 covers 12 residues. With 2 bases removed from V and 9 bases from J, the gap between germline ends came to 7 bases. The chain's CDR3 is CASSEWERELFF. In DNA form, the CDR3 reads TGTGCCAGCAGTGAATGGGAGCGGGAGCTGTTTTTT.

This clone was seen once. The gene calls are TRBV19 and TRBJ2-3; D unclear. Germline V CDR1 and CDR2: LNHDA, SQIVND (reference sequence). The CDR3 is made up of 15 amino acids. The ends were cut back, 3 bases at V and 2 bases at J, with 12 bases in the middle. In nucleotides, the CDR3 is TGTGCCAGTAGTATGGGCAGAGCTTTCACAGATACGCAGTATTTT. Its protein is CASSMGRAFTDTQYF.

This clone showed up just once. The gene calls are TRBV29-1 and TRBJ2-1, with a weak D call TRBD2 (6 bases). CDR1 SQVTM and CDR2 ANQGSEA come from the germline V gene. Trimming left V 7 bases short and J 4 bases short, with 11 bases between. The CDR3 spans 12 residues. CDR3 DNA sequence: TGCAGCGCCCCCGGGGGATACAATGAGCAGTTCTTC. Translation gives CSAPGGYNEQFF.

This sequence joins TRBV6-4 and TRBJ2-2; D may be TRBD1 (5 bases). V lost 4 bases and J 5 bases, leaving 8 bases between the germline ends. The germline CDR1 and CDR2 sequences are MRHNA and SNTAGT. The CDR3 is 13 residues long. CDR3 in DNA: TGTGCCAGCAGTGCGACAGTTACCGGGGAGCTGTTTTTT. Protein sequence: CASSATVTGELFF.

The rearrangement uses TRBV7-2 and TRBJ2-7; 14 bases are a match to TRBD2. Germline lookup yields CDR1 SGHTA and CDR2 FQGNSA. This CDR3 is built from 16 residues. V shed 5 bases, J shed 3 bases, and the junction held 6 bases outside the gene matches. The CDR3 sequence: CASSPTGTSGSYEQYF. The CDR3 coding sequence is TGTGCCAGCAGCCCAACCGGGACTAGCGGGAGCTACGAGCAGTACTTC.

The chain carries TRBV6-6 and TRBJ1-1; 10 bases fit TRBD1. Unmatched junction bases numbered 1, after V lost 5 bases and J lost 1 base. Germline V gene data show CDR1 as MNHNY and CDR2 as SVGAGI (reference sequence). CDR3 size: 14 residues. The CDR3 nucleotides read TGTGCCAGCAGTAGGGACAGGGGGAACACTGAAGCTTTCTTT. Protein: CASSRDRGNTEAFF.

This clone was picked up a small number of times. The chain recombines TRBV6-6 with TRBJ2-7, with a tentative D call TRBD2 (5 bases). Germline-derived CDR1 and CDR2 are MNHNY and SVGAGI (reference sequence). The CDR3 contains 13 residues. V lost 5 bases to trimming and J lost 7 bases, with 15 bases between them. The chain's CDR3 is CASSQDRGLEQYF. The CDR3 bases are TGTGCCAGCAGTCAGGACCGGGGTCTGGAGCAGTACTTC.

This chain links TRBV13 with TRBJ2-3; TRBD1 aligns across 9 bases. Germline V gene lookup returns CDR1 PRHDT and CDR2 FYEKMQ (reference sequence). V was pared by 0 bases and J by 6 bases, with 10 bases of the junction left unmatched. This CDR3 spans 17 amino acids. The CDR3 DNA reads TGTGCCAGCAGCTTAGGCCTGGGGGACAGGGCGTTGGATACGCAGTATTTT. It specifies CASSLGLGDRALDTQYF.

The V and J genes are TRBV19 and TRBJ1-3, with 10 positions matching TRBD1. CDR1 LNHDA and CDR2 SQIVND come from the germline V gene (reference sequence). This CDR3 comprises 16 residues. The V segment lost 5 bases and the J segment 4 bases; nucleotides outside the gene matches: 8. The CDR3 here is CASSPGTGVFGNTIYF. DNA for the CDR3: TGTGCCAGTAGTCCCGGGACAGGGGTTTTCGGAAACACCATATATTTT.

The chain employs TRBV6-7 and TRBJ1-6; the match to TRBD1 covers 9 bases. TRBV6-7 falls under the ORF class, with uncertain function. After removal of 5 bases from V and 8 bases from J, the junction contained 7 bases not matched to a gene. This CDR3 comprises 15 residues. The CDR3 sequence is CASSKGQGRYSPLHF. The CDR3 DNA follows: TGTGCCAGCAGTAAAGGACAGGGGAGGTATTCACCCCTCCACTTT.

V gene TRBV27 combines with J gene TRBJ2-1, with 11 bases that match TRBD2. The CDR3 totals 17 residues. Germline V gene data show CDR1 as MNHEY and CDR2 as SMNVEV (reference sequence). Trimming cost V 1 base and J 10 bases; bases outside gene matches: 12. CDR3 in DNA: TGTGCCAGCAGTTTATGGTCTAGCGGGAGGAAGGTACAAGAGCAGTTCTTC. This translates into CASSLWSSGRKVQEQFF.